This T cell receptor beta chain was identified during a study of blood T cells in healthy people across ages. With a J-beta primer mix and a sample-barcoded 5' primer, a second PCR ran about 7 to 12 cycles. TCRdb reanalysed the 5' RACE reads using MiXCR and keeps one entry per CDR3 protein. The sample has about 640,000 distinct CDR3 sequences; about 30% are singletons. Germline CDR1 and CDR2: SGHTA and FQGNSA. CDR3 length equals 15 residues. V trimming: 5 bases; J trimming: 10 bases; junction bases outside the gene matches: 14. Worth noting for this clonotype: This CDR3 is missing its conserved last phenylalanine or tryptophan, likely due to a read error.

Sequenced input: blood. This TCR was sampled from an elderly woman in good health. The chain recombines TRBV7-2 with TRBJ2-1; 7 bases are a match to TRBD1. CDR3: CASSVSTYRGAEQFI. In DNA form, the CDR3 reads TGTGCCAGCAGCGTTTCAACTTACAGGGGAGCGGAGCAGTTCATC.